This T cell receptor beta chain was observed in a study of T cell responses to AZD1222 COVID-19 vaccine. The V gene lost 3 bases and the J gene lost 1 base, with 19 bases spanning the gap. The CDR3 consists of 18 residues. Sequencing used immunoSEQ multiplex PCR; TCRdb keeps in-frame clones, though not all of them. Altogether 100,000 to 150,000 clones are present, over 85% being singletons, with the ten largest covering 0.9% to 1.3%. Sequenced material: peripheral blood, taken 28 days after the second AZD1222 dose. The rearrangement joins TRBV23-1 to TRBJ2-1, with TRBD1 as a possible D gene (5 bases). TRBV23-1 is filed as an ORF, its function uncertain. The clonotype was recovered from an adult who received the AZD1222 COVID-19 vaccine. The CDR3 DNA is TGCGCCAGCAGTCAGATTGAGGTAGGGGTACATTCCTACAATGAGCAGTTCTTC. It specifies CASSQIEVGVHSYNEQFF.